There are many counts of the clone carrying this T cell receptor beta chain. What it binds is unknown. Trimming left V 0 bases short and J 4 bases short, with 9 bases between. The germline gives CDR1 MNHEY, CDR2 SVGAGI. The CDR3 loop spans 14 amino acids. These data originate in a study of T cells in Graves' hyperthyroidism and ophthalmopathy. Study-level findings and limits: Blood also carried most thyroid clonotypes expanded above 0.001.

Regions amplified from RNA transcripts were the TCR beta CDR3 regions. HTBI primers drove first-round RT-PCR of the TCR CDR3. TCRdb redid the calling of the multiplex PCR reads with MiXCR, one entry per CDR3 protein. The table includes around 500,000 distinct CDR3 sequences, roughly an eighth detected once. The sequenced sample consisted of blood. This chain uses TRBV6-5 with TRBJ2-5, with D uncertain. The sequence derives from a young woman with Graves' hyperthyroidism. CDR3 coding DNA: TGTGCCAGCAGTTACTCGCTAGGGCGAGAGACCCAGTACTTC. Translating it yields CASSYSLGRETQYF.